Following are 12 T cell receptor beta chains from one sample sequenced in a study of blood T cell repertoires in COVID-19. Sequencing used immunoSEQ multiplex PCR; TCRdb keeps in-frame clones, though not all of them. The table records some 190,000 clones, approximately 80% of them present only once. The sequenced material came from PBMCs or T cells enriched from blood (not recorded which). Receptor source: a man aged 60 to 75 who had been exposed to COVID-19.

This chain links TRBV6-2 or TRBV6-3 with TRBJ2-7; D perhaps matches TRBD2 (6 bases). CDR3 length: 12 amino acids. V lost 6 bases and J 9 bases, leaving 15 bases between the germline ends. CDR1 is MNHEY, CDR2 SVGEGT, per germline. In DNA, the CDR3 is TGTGCCAGCAGCCAGACTAGGCTGAGGCAGTACTTC. Amino acid sequence: CASSQTRLRQYF.

J is TRBJ2-5 and V is TRBV28, with 7 bases identical to TRBD2. This CDR3 has 16 residues. V dropped 7 bases and J dropped 6; count of bases not matched to a gene: 17. Germline assignment: CDR1 MDHEN and CDR2 SYDVKM. The CDR3 DNA is TGTGCCAGCACCCTCCCTTCGGCGGGAGCTATGAAGACCCAGTACTTC. Its translation is CASTLPSAGAMKTQYF.

This chain connects TRBV13 to TRBJ1-1, with 8 bases that match TRBD1. In germline, CDR1 is PRHDT, CDR2 FYEKMQ (reference sequence). V trimming: 5 bases; J trimming: 4 bases; junction bases outside the gene matches: 9. This CDR3 has 15 amino acids. The chain's CDR3 is CASSRQDRASTEAFF. The CDR3 bases are TGTGCCAGCAGCCGACAGGACAGGGCTAGCACTGAAGCTTTCTTT.

The J gene is TRBJ2-3, the V gene TRBV15; weak D call: TRBD2 (5 bases). This CDR3 has 16 residues. CDR1 LNHNV and CDR2 YYDKDF come from the germline V gene (reference sequence). The V end lost 3 bases, the J end lost 0 bases, and 13 bases lay between the germline ends. The chain's CDR3 is CATSRDTGFSTDTQYF. CDR3 coding DNA: TGTGCCACCAGCAGGGATACGGGATTTAGCACAGATACGCAGTATTTT.

This rearrangement joins TRBV6-2 or TRBV6-3 to TRBJ1-5, with D maybe TRBD1 (5 bases). V dropped 2 bases and J dropped 2 bases, with 10 bases sitting between them. This CDR3 is built from 15 residues. CDR1 and CDR2 (germline): MNHEY, SVGEGT. The CDR3 region has the DNA TGTGCCAGCAGTTACCTTAGGGGTGGCAATCAGCCCCAGCATTTT. Protein: CASSYLRGGNQPQHF.

The V call is TRBV6-1, the J call TRBJ1-6; no clear D. CDR3 length: 14 residues. Germline V gene lookup returns CDR1 MNHNS and CDR2 SASEGT. V was clipped by 3 bases and J by 2 bases, with 5 bases between them. The CDR3 nucleotides read TGTGCCAGCAGTGACCGGGCCTATAATTCACCCCTCCACTTT. As protein: CASSDRAYNSPLHF.

This chain uses TRBV6-1 with TRBJ1-5, with D uncertain. This CDR3 has 13 amino acids. CDR1 MNHNS and CDR2 SASEGT come from the germline V gene. V was cut by 3 bases and J by 1 base, with 4 bases left in between. The CDR3 nucleotides read TGTGCCAGCAGTGAGCAGAGCAATCAGCCCCAGCATTTT. It yields the protein CASSEQSNQPQHF.

V gene TRBV27 combines with J gene TRBJ2-1; maybe TRBD1 (5 bases). The CDR3 contains 13 residues. The V gene's germline CDR1 is MNHEY and CDR2 SMNVEV (reference sequence). V gave up 5 bases and J gave up 4 bases, with 9 bases separating them. CDR3 sequence reads: CASSGASYNEQFF. CDR3 nucleotide sequence: TGTGCCAGCAGTGGGGCAAGTTACAATGAGCAGTTCTTC.

The genes are TRBV7-2 and TRBJ1-4; D is ambiguous. Trimming removed 0 bases at V and 4 bases at J, with 15 bases between. CDR3 size: 17 residues. From germline, CDR1 is SGHTA and CDR2 FQGNSA. CDR3 sequence reads: CASSLARVRGSNEKLFF. The CDR3 DNA sequence: TGTGCCAGCAGCTTAGCACGCGTCCGGGGAAGTAATGAAAAACTGTTTTTT.

This chain links TRBV10-3 with TRBJ2-2, with 9 bases lining up with TRBD1. Per germline, CDR1 ENHRY and CDR2 SYGVKD. V dropped 4 bases and J dropped 6; count of bases not matched to a gene: 6. The CDR3 runs to 15 residues. Written as DNA, the CDR3 is TGTGCCATCAGTGGAACAGGGGGCGCGCCCGGGGAGCTGTTTTTT. This encodes CAISGTGGAPGELFF.

The rearrangement links TRBV7-8 to TRBJ2-3; D remains ambiguous. Germline CDR1 reads SGHVS; CDR2 reads FQNEAQ. The CDR3 runs 14 residues. V lost 5 bases to trimming and J lost 0 bases, with 9 bases between them. The CDR3 nucleotides are TGTGCCAGCAGCCCGCGGCCTAGCACAGATACGCAGTATTTT. Protein sequence: CASSPRPSTDTQYF. Filled out from reference TRBV7-8 and TRBJ2-3, the complete variable domain reads GAGVSQSPRYKVAKRGQDVALRCDPISGHVSLFWYQQALGQGPEFLTYFQNEAQLDKSGLPSDRFFAERPEGSVSTLKIQRTQQEDSAVYLCASSPRPSTDTQYFGPGTRLTVL.

The chain employs TRBV19 and TRBJ1-5, with a weak D call TRBD1 (5 bases). Germline V gene sequence: CDR1 LNHDA, CDR2 SQIVND (reference sequence). Deletions cut 5 bases from V and 2 bases from J, with 7 bases between. There are 13 residues in the CDR3. This CDR3 reads CASSAGGNQPQHF. The DNA for the CDR3 is TGTGCCAGTAGTGCGGGGGGCAATCAGCCCCAGCATTTT.